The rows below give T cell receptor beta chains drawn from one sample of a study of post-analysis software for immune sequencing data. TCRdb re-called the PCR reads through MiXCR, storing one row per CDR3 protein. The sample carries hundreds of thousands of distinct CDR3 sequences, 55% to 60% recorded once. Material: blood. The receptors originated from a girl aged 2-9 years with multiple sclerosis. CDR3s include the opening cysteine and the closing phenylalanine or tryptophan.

CASSLDRTKSSYEQYF TRBJ2-7 TRBV5-1
CSARRIAGGPGTQYF TRBJ2-3 TRBV20-1
CSARGYGTTYEQYF NA TRBV20-1
CASSLGQPGNYGYTF TRBJ1-2 TRBV5-1
CSAGDAGDTDTQYF TRBJ2-3 TRBV20-1
CASRPTSGGIQEQYF TRBJ2-7 TRBV2
CASSQEAGGRQETQYF TRBJ2-5 TRBV4-1
CASSPSGIAPDTQYF TRBJ2-3 TRBV9
CSVPAAQETQYF TRBJ2-5 TRBV20-1
CASRRSALDTEAFF TRBJ1-1 TRBV12-3/TRBV12-4
CASRNNSGGPYNEQFF TRBJ2-1 TRBV11-2
CASSLQGDEQYF NA TRBV7-9
CASSLRLAGTSSGANVLTF TRBJ2-6 TRBV5-1
CASSQGPGQIVEQYF TRBJ2-7 TRBV3-1
CASSPSGHGYTF TRBJ1-2 TRBV9
CASSYDSGAGVSNQPQHF TRBJ1-5 TRBV12-3/TRBV12-4
CSARHSGSSVNEQFF TRBJ2-1 TRBV20-1
CSASPGQATYSNQPQHF TRBJ1-5 TRBV20-1
CASRNQGLYEQFF TRBJ2-1 TRBV12-3/TRBV12-4
CASSPDSSNEQFF TRBJ2-1 TRBV7-3
CASSFSGQSYGYTF TRBJ1-2 TRBV12-3/TRBV12-4
CSARVRTNLQETQYF TRBJ2-5 TRBV20-1
CASSQGGEETQYF TRBJ2-5 TRBV3-1
CSAVAGVVKNIQYF TRBJ2-4 TRBV20-1
CASSDPGTGGTEQFF TRBJ2-1 TRBV25-1
CASSPSTDSFGNYGYTF TRBJ1-2 TRBV5-1
CASSTGLAGAVLAKNIQYF TRBJ2-4 TRBV7-8